The 12 T cell receptor beta chains listed next were all sequenced from one sample in a study of T cell changes during pregnancy in multiple sclerosis. Method: immunoSEQ multiplex PCR; TCRdb's copy keeps in-frame clones and lacks some. Of 85,000 to 90,000 clones listed, 80% to 95% were seen once; the top ten hold 1.5% to 2%. The sample was peripheral blood, taken in the first trimester of pregnancy. These receptors came from a female donor in good health, enrolled as a control in a pregnancy study.

The chain links TRBV5-1 to TRBJ2-3, with 10 bases identical to TRBD2. The CDR3 consists of 17 residues. Trimming at V came to 1 base and at J to 4 bases, leaving 9 bases not matched to a gene. Germline-derived CDR1 and CDR2 are SGHRS and YFSETQ. DNA for the CDR3: TGCGCCAGCAGCTTGTTGGTGCTAGCGGGGGCCTCAGATACGCAGTATTTT. It specifies CASSLLVLAGASDTQYF.

The rearrangement joins TRBV7-2 to TRBJ1-6, with D uncertain. Germline lookup yields CDR1 SGHTA and CDR2 FQGNSA. The CDR3 is 17 amino acids. Trimming took 6 bases from V and 1 from J, leaving 16 bases between them. Here the CDR3 reads CASRKQNLSSYNSPLHF. CDR3 DNA: TGTGCCAGCAGAAAACAGAACCTATCTTCCTATAATTCACCCCTCCACTTT.

V and J are TRBV11-1 and TRBJ2-5, with D unresolved. The CDR3 loop spans 13 amino acids. Germline V lookup: CDR1 SGHAT, CDR2 FQDESV (reference sequence). V was cut by 4 bases and J by 5 bases, with 11 bases left in between. Written as DNA, the CDR3 is TGTGCCAGCAGCTCGAACCATGGCGAGACCCAGTACTTC. Residues: CASSSNHGETQYF.

This clone was recorded only once. The V gene is TRBV5-4, the J gene TRBJ1-1; D is perhaps TRBD1 (5 bases). V was shortened by 3 bases and J by 4 bases, with 13 bases between the two germline ends. The CDR3 loop spans 14 amino acids. Germline V gene data show CDR1 as SGHNT and CDR2 as YYREEE (reference sequence). The CDR3 here is CASSSPQGFTEAFF. The CDR3 DNA reads TGTGCCAGCAGCTCCCCGCAGGGATTCACTGAAGCTTTCTTT. Together with reference TRBV5-4 and TRBJ1-1, the CDR3 gives the full variable domain: ETGVTQSPTHLIKTRGQQVTLRCSSQSGHNTVSWYQQALGQGPQFIFQYYREEENGRGNFPPRFSGLQFPNYSSELNVNALELDDSALYLCASSSPQGFTEAFFGQGTRLTVV.

The rearrangement uses TRBV5-4 and TRBJ2-1; 11 bases are shared with TRBD2. CDR1 is SGHNT and CDR2 is YYREEE in the germline V gene (reference sequence). J was trimmed by 7 bases and V by 0 bases; bases with no gene match: 6. This CDR3 has 16 residues. The CDR3 nucleotides are TGTGCCAGCAGCTTGGTAGCGGGGGGGCCTATAAATGAGCAGTTCTTC. It specifies CASSLVAGGPINEQFF.

This chain uses TRBV6-5 with TRBJ1-2; TRBD1 might be the D (6 bases). The germline V gene has CDR1 MNHEY and CDR2 SVGAGI. CDR3 length: 15 residues. V was shortened by 7 bases and J by 6 bases, with 21 bases between the two germline ends. CDR3 coding DNA: TGTGCCAGCACTGTCCGGGCAACAGGGATCCATGGCTACACCTTC. Encoded protein: CASTVRATGIHGYTF.

The rearrangement links TRBV4-3 to TRBJ1-4; TRBD1 agrees at 7 bases. From germline, CDR1 is LGHNA and CDR2 YSLEER. V lost 5 bases, J lost 3 bases, and 9 bases stayed unmatched. This CDR3 is 16 amino acids long. The CDR3 protein is CASSVEGGAANEKLFF. DNA for the CDR3: TGCGCCAGCAGCGTCGAAGGGGGCGCGGCTAATGAAAAACTGTTTTTT.

The CDR3 DNA follows: TGTGCCAGCAGTTTGGGAGGGGAAAGCACAGATACGCAGTATTTT. Translating gives CASSLGGESTDTQYF. The chain employs TRBV27 and TRBJ2-3; the match to TRBD2 covers 7 bases. Germline CDR1 and CDR2: MNHEY and SMNVEV (reference sequence). After removal of 3 bases from V and 0 bases from J, the junction contained 3 bases not matched to a gene. This CDR3 region has 15 residues.

As to this clone: The germline gene is not matched at one end of the junction; a read error may be the cause. This rearrangement joins TRBV6-1 to TRBJ2-3; 7 positions agree with TRBD1. CDR3 length equals 12 residues. From germline, CDR1 is MNHNS and CDR2 SASEGT. CDR3 DNA sequence: TGTGCCAGCAGTGAACCTCCACAGGGGCCTGATTTT. This codes for CASSEPPQGPDF.

CDR3 coding DNA: TGTGCCAGTAGCCTGGACACCTCGAACACCGGGGAGCTGTTTTTT. Protein product: CASSLDTSNTGELFF. The rearrangement uses TRBV19 and TRBJ2-2; possibly TRBD1 for D (5 bases). The CDR3 is 15 residues long. The germline V gene encodes CDR1 LNHDA and CDR2 SQIVND (reference sequence). Trimming took 6 bases from V and 0 from J, leaving 11 bases between them.

The rearrangement uses TRBV7-3 and TRBJ2-6, with D possibly matching TRBD1 (5 bases). The CDR3 consists of 16 residues. V was pared by 2 bases and J by 4 bases, with 12 bases between. CDR1 and CDR2 from the germline V gene are SGHTA and FQGTGA. CDR3 sequence: CASSLGQGSGANVLTF. The DNA for the CDR3 is TGTGCCAGCAGCTTAGGGCAGGGCAGCGGGGCCAACGTCCTGACTTTC.

This rearrangement joins TRBV11-1 to TRBJ1-3; TRBD1 matches at 7 bases. The CDR3 extends over 15 amino acids. V gave up 5 bases and J gave up 1 base; unmatched junction bases: 5. Per the germline V gene, CDR1 is SGHAT and CDR2 is FQDESV (reference sequence). The chain's CDR3 is CASSTRQGSGNTIYF. The CDR3 DNA reads as TGTGCCAGCAGCACCCGACAGGGTTCTGGAAACACCATATATTTT.